The 11 T cell receptor beta chains in this list originate from one sample, sequenced in a study of beta chain features in type 1 diabetes. The isolated RNA, all of it, was reverse transcribed, so expressed TCRB transcripts were what got sequenced. Clones were sequenced by immunoSEQ multiplex PCR, and TCRdb holds only the in-frame ones, with some missing. The table records under 950,000 clones, about a sixth of them present only once. Input material: naive CD4+ T cells from blood. All receptors derive from a woman aged 18-35 years in good health.

The V and J genes are TRBV4-3 and TRBJ1-1; D remains unclear. The V end lost 0 bases, the J end lost 10 bases, and 18 bases lay between the germline ends. This CDR3 has 15 residues. Germline CDR1 is LGHNA and CDR2 is YSLEER. CDR3 region: CASSQDLGIPTGAFF. As DNA, the CDR3 is TGCGCCAGCAGCCAAGATCTAGGGATCCCGACGGGAGCTTTCTTT.

The chain links TRBV28 to TRBJ1-2; D is ambiguous. The CDR3 length is 12 residues. Germline V gene lookup returns CDR1 MDHEN and CDR2 SYDVKM. The V end lost 3 bases, the J end lost 7 bases, and 9 bases lay between the germline ends. CDR3 in DNA: TGTGCCAGCAGTTTTCGGGGTATTGGCTACACCTTC. It encodes CASSFRGIGYTF.

CDR3 amino acids: CASSIDRNNEQFF. DNA of the CDR3: TGTGCCAGCAGTATAGACAGGAACAATGAGCAGTTCTTC. This chain joins TRBV7-8 and TRBJ2-1; D might be TRBD1 (6 bases). The germline gives CDR1 SGHVS, CDR2 FQNEAQ. The CDR3 length is 13 residues. V lost 6 bases, J lost 5 bases, and 11 bases lay in between.

The rearrangement uses TRBV7-9 and TRBJ1-1; perhaps TRBD1 as D (5 bases). Germline CDR1 SEHNR, CDR2 FQNEAQ (reference sequence). Trimming took 5 bases from V and 9 from J, leaving 13 bases between them. This CDR3 spans 12 amino acids. This CDR3 reads CASSTTEEKAFF. In nucleotides, the CDR3 is TGTGCCAGCAGCACGACAGAAGAGAAAGCTTTCTTT.

The sample holds a few counts of this clone. This sequence joins TRBV19 and TRBJ1-1; 8 positions agree with TRBD1. CDR3 length: 15 residues. Unmatched junction bases numbered 12, after V lost 6 bases and J lost 6 bases. Germline CDR1 is LNHDA and CDR2 is SQIVND (reference sequence). The CDR3 here is CASSGQGGSFAEAFF. The DNA of the CDR3 is TGTGCCAGTAGCGGACAGGGAGGGTCATTCGCTGAAGCTTTCTTT. The full variable domain, completed using reference TRBV19 and TRBJ1-1, is DGGITQSPKYLFRKEGQNVTLSCEQNLNHDAMYWYRQDPGQGLRLIYYSQIVNDFQKGDIAEGYSVSREKKESFPLTVTSAQKNPTAFYLCASSGQGGSFAEAFFGQGTRLTVV.

V is TRBV4-3 and J is TRBJ2-5, with D possibly matching TRBD2 (6 bases). The J call may be incorrect, as the DNA end agrees better with TRBJ2-7. The CDR3 contains 13 residues. Germline V gene sequence: CDR1 LGHNA, CDR2 YSLEER. This CDR3 reads CASSQQTSFEQYF. The CDR3 DNA is TGCGCCAGCAGCCAACAGACTAGTTTCGAGCAGTACTTC.

The chain has TRBV7-2 and TRBJ2-2, with D possibly matching TRBD2 (5 bases). V was cut by 5 bases and J by 0 bases, with 7 bases left in between. CDR1 is SGHTA and CDR2 is FQGNSA in the germline V gene. The CDR3 extends over 14 amino acids. The CDR3 sequence is CASSRLSNTGELFF. DNA for the CDR3: TGTGCCAGCAGCCGACTATCGAACACCGGGGAGCTGTTTTTT.

This clone came up a few times. CDR3 amino acids: CASSPGHSTGELFF. The DNA for the CDR3 is TGCGCCAGCAGCCCGGGACATAGCACCGGGGAGCTGTTTTTT. The chain uses TRBV5-1 and TRBJ2-2; perhaps TRBD1 as D (6 bases). From germline, CDR1 is SGHRS and CDR2 YFSETQ. The ends were cut back, 4 bases at V and 4 bases at J, with 11 bases in the middle. The CDR3 totals 14 residues.

This clone showed up just a few times. This chain connects TRBV5-4 to TRBJ2-7, with TRBD1 matching over 10 bases. V trimming: 4 bases; J trimming: 7 bases; junction bases outside the gene matches: 11. Germline CDR1 and CDR2: SGHNT and YYREEE (reference sequence). The CDR3 is 15 residues long. The CDR3 spells CASSALTRDRGEQYF. The CDR3 nucleotides read TGTGCCAGCAGCGCGCTTACCCGGGACAGGGGTGAGCAGTACTTC.

The chain couples TRBV10-3 to TRBJ2-5; tentative D call: TRBD1 (6 bases). V gave up 3 bases and J gave up 1 base, with 9 bases separating them. The length of the CDR3 is 14 residues. Germline V gene data show CDR1 as ENHRY and CDR2 as SYGVKD. The CDR3 reads CAISEQGIQETQYF. The CDR3 nucleotides are TGTGCCATCAGTGAACAGGGAATCCAAGAGACCCAGTACTTC.

The CDR3 DNA reads TGTGCCAGCAGCGTAGGAGGGGTGAGACGGGGCACAGATACGCAGTATTTT. Translation gives CASSVGGVRRGTDTQYF. The rearrangement links TRBV9 to TRBJ2-3, with D possibly being TRBD1 or TRBD2 (5 bases each). CDR3 size: 17 residues. CDR1 and CDR2 (germline): SGDLS, YYNGEE. The germline V and J ends were trimmed by 0 bases and 1 base, with 15 bases remaining between them.